Sequencing of this T cell receptor (beta chain) was carried out in a study of blood T cell repertoires in COVID-19. CDR1 and CDR2 from the germline V gene are LGHDT and YNNKEL (reference sequence). This CDR3 has 14 amino acids. The V gene lost 1 base and the J gene lost 0 bases, with 7 bases spanning the gap. Per the authors' pipeline: Amplified reference gene primers provided the basis for estimating nucleated cell counts. This table comes from immunoSEQ multiplex PCR, and its TCRdb copy is limited to in-frame clones, with some not included. The V and J calls and clone size come from that table; D and trimming were worked out from the DNA. The data show some 240,000 clones, with roughly 89% seen just once and 2% to 2.5% held by the top ten.

The sequence was obtained from a woman aged 55-70 years with COVID-19, enrolled during active disease. Sequencing was performed on peripheral blood. V is TRBV3-1 (or the pseudogene TRBV3-2) and J is TRBJ2-7, with a possible D match to TRBD2 (6 bases). The CDR3 nucleotides are TGTGCCAGCAGCCAAGCCGGGGGCTCCTACGAGCAGTACTTC. As protein: CASSQAGGSYEQYF.